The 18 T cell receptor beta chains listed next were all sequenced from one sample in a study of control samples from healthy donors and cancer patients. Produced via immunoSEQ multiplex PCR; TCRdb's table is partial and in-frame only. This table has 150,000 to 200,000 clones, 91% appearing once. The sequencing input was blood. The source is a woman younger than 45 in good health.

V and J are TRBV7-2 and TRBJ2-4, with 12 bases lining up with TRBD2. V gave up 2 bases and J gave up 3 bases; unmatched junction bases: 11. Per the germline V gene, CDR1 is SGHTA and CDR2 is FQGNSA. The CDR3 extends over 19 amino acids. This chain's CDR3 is CASSLRVASGRGGKNIQYF. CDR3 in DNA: TGTGCCAGCAGCTTAAGGGTGGCTAGCGGGAGGGGGGGCAAAAACATTCAGTACTTC.

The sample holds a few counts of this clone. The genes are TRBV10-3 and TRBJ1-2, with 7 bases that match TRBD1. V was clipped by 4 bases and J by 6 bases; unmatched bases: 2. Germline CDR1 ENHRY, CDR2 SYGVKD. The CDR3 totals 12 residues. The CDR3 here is CAISGQGHGYTF. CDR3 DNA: TGTGCCATCAGTGGACAGGGCCATGGCTACACCTTC.

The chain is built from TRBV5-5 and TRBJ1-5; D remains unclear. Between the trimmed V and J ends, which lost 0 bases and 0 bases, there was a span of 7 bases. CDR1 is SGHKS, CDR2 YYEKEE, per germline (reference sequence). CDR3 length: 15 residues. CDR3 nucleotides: TGTGCCAGCAGCTTGGTCGAACTTAGCAATCAGCCCCAGCATTTT. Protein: CASSLVELSNQPQHF.

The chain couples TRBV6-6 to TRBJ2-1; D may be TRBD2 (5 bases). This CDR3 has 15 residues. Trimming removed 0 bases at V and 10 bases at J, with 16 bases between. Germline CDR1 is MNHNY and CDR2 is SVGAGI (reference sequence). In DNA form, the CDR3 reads TGTGCCAGCAGTTACTCGGGTGGTAGCGTAACAGAGCAGTTCTTC. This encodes CASSYSGGSVTEQFF.

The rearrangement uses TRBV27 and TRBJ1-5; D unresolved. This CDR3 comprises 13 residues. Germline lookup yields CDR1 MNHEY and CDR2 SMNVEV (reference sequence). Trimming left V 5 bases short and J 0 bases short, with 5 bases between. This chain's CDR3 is CASSPYSNQPQHF. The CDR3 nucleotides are TGTGCCAGCAGTCCGTATAGCAATCAGCCCCAGCATTTT.

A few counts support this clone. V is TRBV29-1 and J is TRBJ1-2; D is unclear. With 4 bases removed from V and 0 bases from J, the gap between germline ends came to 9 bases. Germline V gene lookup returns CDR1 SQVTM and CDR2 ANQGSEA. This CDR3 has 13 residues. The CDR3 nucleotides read TGCAGCGTTGCCCGCCAAGCTAACTATGGCTACACCTTC. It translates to CSVARQANYGYTF.

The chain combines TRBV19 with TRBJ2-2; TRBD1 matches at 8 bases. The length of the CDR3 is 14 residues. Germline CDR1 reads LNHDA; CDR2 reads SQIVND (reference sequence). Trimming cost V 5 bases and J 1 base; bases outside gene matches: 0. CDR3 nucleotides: TGTGCCAGTAGTGGGACAGGGAACACCGGGGAGCTGTTTTTT. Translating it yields CASSGTGNTGELFF.

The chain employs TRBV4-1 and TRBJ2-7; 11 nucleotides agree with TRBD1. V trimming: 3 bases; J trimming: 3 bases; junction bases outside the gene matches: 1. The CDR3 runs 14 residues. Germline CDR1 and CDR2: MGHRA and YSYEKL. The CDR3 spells CASSQDRGHYEQYF. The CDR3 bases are TGCGCCAGCAGCCAGGACAGGGGGCACTACGAGCAGTACTTC.

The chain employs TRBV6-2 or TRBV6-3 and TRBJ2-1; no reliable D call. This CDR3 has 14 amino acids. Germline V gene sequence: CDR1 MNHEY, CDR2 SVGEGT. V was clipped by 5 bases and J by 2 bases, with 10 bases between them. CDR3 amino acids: CASSQGLAYNEQFF. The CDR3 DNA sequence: TGTGCCAGCAGTCAAGGGCTAGCCTACAATGAGCAGTTCTTC.

The CDR3 sequence is CSASRGQGARGYTF. CDR3 sequence (DNA): TGCAGTGCTAGTCGGGGGCAGGGGGCGCGTGGCTACACCTTC. The rearrangement uses TRBV20-1 and TRBJ1-2; 8 positions agree with TRBD1. The germline CDR1 and CDR2 sequences are DFQATT and SNEGSKA (reference sequence). This CDR3 has 14 residues. J lost 7 bases, V lost 3 bases, and 10 bases had no gene match.

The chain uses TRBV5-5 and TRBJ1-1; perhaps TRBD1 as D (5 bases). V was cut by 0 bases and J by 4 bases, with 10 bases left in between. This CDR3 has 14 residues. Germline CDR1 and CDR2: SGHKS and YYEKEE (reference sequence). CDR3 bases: TGTGCCAGCAGCTTGGTCTGGGGGGTCACTGAAGCTTTCTTT. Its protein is CASSLVWGVTEAFF. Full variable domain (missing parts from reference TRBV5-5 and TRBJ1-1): DAGVTQSPTHLIKTRGQQVTLRCSPISGHKSVSWYQQVLGQGPQFIFQYYEKEERGRGNFPDRFSARQFPNYSSELNVNALLLGDSALYLCASSLVWGVTEAFFGQGTRLTVV.

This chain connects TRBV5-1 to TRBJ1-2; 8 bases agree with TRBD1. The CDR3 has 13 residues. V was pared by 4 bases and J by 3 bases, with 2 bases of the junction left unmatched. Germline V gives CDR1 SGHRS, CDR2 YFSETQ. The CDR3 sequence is CASSPGQDYGYTF. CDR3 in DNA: TGCGCCAGCAGCCCGGGACAGGACTATGGCTACACCTTC.

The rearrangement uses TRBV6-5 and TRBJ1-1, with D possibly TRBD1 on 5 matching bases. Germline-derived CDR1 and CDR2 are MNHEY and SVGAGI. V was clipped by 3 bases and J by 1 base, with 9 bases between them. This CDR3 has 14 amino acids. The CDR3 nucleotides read TGTGCCAGCAGTTATGACAGATCGAACACTGAAGCTTTCTTT. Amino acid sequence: CASSYDRSNTEAFF.

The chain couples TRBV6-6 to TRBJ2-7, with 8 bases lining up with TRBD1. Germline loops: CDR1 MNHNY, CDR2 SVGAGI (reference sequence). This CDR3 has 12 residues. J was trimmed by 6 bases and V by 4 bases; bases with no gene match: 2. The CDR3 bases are TGTGCCAGCAGTTTTGGACAGGGCGAGCAGTACTTC. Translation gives CASSFGQGEQYF.

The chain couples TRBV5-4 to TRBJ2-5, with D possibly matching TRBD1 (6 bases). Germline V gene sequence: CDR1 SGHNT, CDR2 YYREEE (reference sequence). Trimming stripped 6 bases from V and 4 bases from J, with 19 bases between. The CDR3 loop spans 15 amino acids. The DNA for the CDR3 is TGTGCCAGCACTCCGGACAGTATGAAAACAGAGACCCAGTACTTC. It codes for CASTPDSMKTETQYF. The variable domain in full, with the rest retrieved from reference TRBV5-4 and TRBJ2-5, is ETGVTQSPTHLIKTRGQQVTLRCSSQSGHNTVSWYQQALGQGPQFIFQYYREEENGRGNFPPRFSGLQFPNYSSELNVNALELDDSALYLCASTPDSMKTETQYFGPGTRLLVL.

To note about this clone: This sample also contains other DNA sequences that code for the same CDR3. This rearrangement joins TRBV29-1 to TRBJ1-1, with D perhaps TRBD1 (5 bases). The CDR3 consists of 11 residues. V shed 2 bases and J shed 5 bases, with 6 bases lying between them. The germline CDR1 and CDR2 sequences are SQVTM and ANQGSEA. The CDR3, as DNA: TGCAGCGTTGAATGGGGGACTGAAGCTTTCTTT. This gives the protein CSVEWGTEAFF.

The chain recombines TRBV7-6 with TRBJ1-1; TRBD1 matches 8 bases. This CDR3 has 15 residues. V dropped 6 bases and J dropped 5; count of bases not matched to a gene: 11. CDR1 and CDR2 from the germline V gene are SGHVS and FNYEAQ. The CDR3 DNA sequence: TGTGCCAGCAGGAGACAGGGGTCAGGGGGAACTGAAGCTTTCTTT. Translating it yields CASRRQGSGGTEAFF.

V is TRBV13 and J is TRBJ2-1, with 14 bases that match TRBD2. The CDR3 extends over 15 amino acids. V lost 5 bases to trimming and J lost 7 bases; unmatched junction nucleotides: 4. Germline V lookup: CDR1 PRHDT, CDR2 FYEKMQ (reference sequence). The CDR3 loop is CASSPRTSGRNEQFF. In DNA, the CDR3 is TGTGCCAGCAGCCCCCGGACTAGCGGGAGGAATGAGCAGTTCTTC.